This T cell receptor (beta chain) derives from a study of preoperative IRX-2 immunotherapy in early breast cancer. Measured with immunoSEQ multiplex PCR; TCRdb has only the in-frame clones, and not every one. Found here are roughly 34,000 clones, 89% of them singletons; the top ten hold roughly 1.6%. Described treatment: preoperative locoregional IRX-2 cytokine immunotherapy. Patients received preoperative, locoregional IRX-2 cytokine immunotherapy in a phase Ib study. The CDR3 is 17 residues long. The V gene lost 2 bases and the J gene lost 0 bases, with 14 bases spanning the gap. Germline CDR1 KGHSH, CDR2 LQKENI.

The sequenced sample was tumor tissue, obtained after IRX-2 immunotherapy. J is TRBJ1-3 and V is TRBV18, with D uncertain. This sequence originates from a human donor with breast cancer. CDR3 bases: TGTGCCAGCTCACCATACCAGGCGCCGAGCTCTGGAAACACCATATATTTT. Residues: CASSPYQAPSSGNTIYF.